This T cell receptor beta chain was found in a study of T cell repertoires in cytomegalovirus infection. Each CDR3 protein gets one entry after TCRdb re-called the reads with MiXCR. The data show 310,000 or so distinct CDR3 sequences, about 9.2% seen once. This clonotype was seen many times. What it recognizes is unknown. J lost 4 bases, V lost 2 bases, and 6 bases had no gene match. This CDR3 is 15 amino acids long. Germline assignment: CDR1 MNHNS and CDR2 SASEGT. Overall study findings and caveats: HLA-C-restricted CMV clonotypes gave the most frequent clonotype in two of eight donors. Identification of carriers of CMV plus the relevant HLA was performed using cumulative public TCR beta family frequency.

Material for sequencing was PBMCs. The chain links TRBV6-1 to TRBJ2-5; the match to TRBD1 covers 8 bases. The sequence came from a human donor in good health (CMV status not recorded). Some clones in this sample may be carry-over from other donors' samples. Here the CDR3 DNA reads TGTGCCAGCAGTGAAACCCACGGACAGGGAGAGACCCAGTACTTC. Translated, it gives CASSETHGQGETQYF.